This entry describes one T cell receptor beta chain. Its antigen remains unknown. These data come from a study of shared clonotypes between healthy human individuals. Turning to the study itself: Donors had three CD4 naive, three CD4 memory, two CD8 naive and one CD8 memory plate apiece.

The CDR3 consists of 14 residues. Assay used: immunoSEQ multiplex PCR; TCRdb lists only in-frame clones, some missing. The repertoire includes 2 million to 2.5 million clones, approximately 94% of them detected once, and more than 0.1% sits in the top ten. Study results and limitations: A limitation of the genetic and exposure-history diversity represented arose from few donors. Sequencing of the sorted subsets was shown by rarefaction to be incomplete despite large depth.

The investigators split CD4+ cells into a CD45RA+ naive subset and a CD45RA-negative memory subset. The sequenced material came from naive CD4+ T cells sorted from blood. Subset given: CD45RA+ positively selected. This clonotype was obtained from a man between 18 and 35 years old in good health. The chain combines TRBV1 with TRBJ2-5; TRBD2 is the table's D call, not checked against the DNA. TRBV1 is listed as a pseudogene. CDR3 loop: CTSSPDIAGETQYF. In nucleotides, the CDR3 is TGCACCAGCAGCCCGGACATAGCGGGAGAGACCCAGTACTTC.